This is a list of T cell receptor beta chains from one sample in a study of T-cell reconstitution after alpha-beta-depleted transplantation in children. TCRdb reprocessed the PCR reads with MiXCR, giving one entry per CDR3 protein. The table records about 78,000 distinct CDR3 sequences, 11% to 15% of them present only once. The sequencing here drew on PBMCs, mostly from graft donor cells, taken 180 days after TCRalphabeta/CD19-depleted stem cell transplant. These receptors all stem from a male patient aged 2 to 9 who had a stem cell transplant for acute lymphoblastic leukemia, so the T cells may come from the graft donor. CDR3s include the opening cysteine and the closing phenylalanine or tryptophan. The D gene is left open where the match is weak. Not every row has a clone size; where given, it reads once, few, many or a size class.

D	size	J	V	DNA	CDR3
-	-	TRBJ2-7	TRBV18	TGTGCCAGCTCACCGGGGCAGGTAAACTACGAGCAGTACTTC	CASSPGQVNYEQYF
TRBD1	-	TRBJ1-2	TRBV20-1	TGCAGTGCTAGAGAGGGGACAGATTACTATGGCTACACCTTC	CSAREGTDYYGYTF
TRBD1	-	TRBJ1-6	TRBV20-1	TGCAGTGCTAGACCATGGGACAGCCTATTTTATAATTCACCCCTCCACTTT	CSARPWDSLFYNSPLHF
-	few	TRBJ1-1	TRBV28	TGTGCCAGCCCTCTGGGACTCGTATTCTTT	CASPLGLVFF
-	-	TRBJ1-6	TRBV21-1	TGTGCCAGCAGCAAAGATACCAGGGAGGAAAATTCACCCCTCCACTTT	CASSKDTREENSPLHF
-	-	TRBJ1-2	TRBV20-1	TGCAGTCCCACCCGACTCTCTAACTATGGCTACACCTTC	CSPTRLSNYGYTF
-	few	TRBJ1-5	TRBV6-1	TGTGCCAGCGGCGGACGGGGTCCCTATAGTAGCAATCAGCCCCAGCATTTT	CASGGRGPYSSNQPQHF
-	few	TRBJ2-3	TRBV7-3	TGTGCCAGCAGCTTCGGACTCCCCGGAGATACGCAGTATTTT	CASSFGLPGDTQYF
-	few	TRBJ2-5	TRBV20-1	TGCAGTGCTAGTCACAGGGAAGAGACCCAGTACTTC	CSASHREETQYF
-	-	TRBJ1-5	TRBV7-2	TGTGCCAGCAGCTTAACAGGGAGGCGCAATCAGCCCCAGCATTTT	CASSLTGRRNQPQHF
TRBD2	-	TRBJ2-7	TRBV29-1	TGCAGCGTTGGGACTAGCGGGCCCTACGAGCAGTACTTC	CSVGTSGPYEQYF
-	few	TRBJ1-5	TRBV7-9	TGTGCCAGCAGCTACGATAATCAGCCCCAGCATTTT	CASSYDNQPQHF
-	few	TRBJ2-3	TRBV6-1	TGTGCCAGCAGTCCAGGAGGCAGTAGCACAGATACGCAGTATTTT	CASSPGGSSTDTQYF
-	few	TRBJ2-3	TRBV5-6	TGTGCCAGCAGCTTGGTTCGTGTCCTTCTCACAGATACGCAGTATTTT	CASSLVRVLLTDTQYF
-	few	TRBJ2-2	TRBV11-2	TGTGCCAGCAGCTTTCTCCTAGAAGCTTACTCTAACACCGGGGAGCTGTTTTTT	CASSFLLEAYSNTGELFF
-	-	TRBJ2-2	TRBV7-9	TGTGCCAGCAGCCCCTTCCCAGGAGGGGAGCTGTTTTTT	CASSPFPGGELFF
-	-	TRBJ2-3	TRBV7-2	TGTGCCAGCAGCTTAGCGCTTGCACCTAGCACAGATACGCAGTATTTT	CASSLALAPSTDTQYF
TRBD1	many	TRBJ1-6	TRBV27	TGTGCCAGCAGTTTACTCTCCGACAGGGGAGAATCACCCCTCCACTTT	CASSLLSDRGESPLHF
TRBD2	-	TRBJ2-7	TRBV6-1	TGTGCCAGCACCCGGGGGGGGCCGCTGGGCGAGCAGTACTTC	CASTRGGPLGEQYF
-	few	TRBJ2-7	TRBV6-1	TGTGCCACCCGGGGCGGGTTGAGCTCCTACGAGCAGTACTTC	CATRGGLSSYEQYF
-	few	TRBJ2-6	TRBV7-9	TGTGCCAGCGAAGAATCTGGGGCCAACGTCCTGACTTTC	CASEESGANVLTF
-	-	TRBJ1-5	TRBV6-1	TGTGCCAGCAGTGCACAGGGAGGAGTTCAGCCCCAGCATTTT	CASSAQGGVQPQHF
TRBD2	few	TRBJ2-7	TRBV25-1	TGTGCCAGCAGTGAGATAGCGGGCTCCTACGAGCAGTACTTC	CASSEIAGSYEQYF
-	few	TRBJ2-3	TRBV20-1	TGCAGTGCTTGGACTGGAACGCAGTATTTT	CSAWTGTQYF
-	-	TRBJ1-4	TRBV10-3	TGTGCCATCAGTGGGACAGTTAATGAAAAACTGTTTTTT	CAISGTVNEKLFF
-	many	TRBJ1-1	TRBV20-1	TGCAGTGCCACAGGATTTTATGAAGCTTTCTTT	CSATGFYEAFF
TRBD2	-	TRBJ2-2	TRBV5-4	TGTGCCAGCAGCTTATCCCTAGGCGCGGGGGGGCCTCGCACCGGGGAGCTGTTTTTT	CASSLSLGAGGPRTGELFF
-	many	TRBJ1-1	TRBV7-6	TGTGCCAGCAGCTTAGTAGAGGGAGGCACTGAAGCTTTCTTT	CASSLVEGGTEAFF
TRBD2	few	TRBJ2-5	TRBV20-1	TGCAGTGCTAACCCAGCGGGGGGGAAGGAGACCCAGTACTTC	CSANPAGGKETQYF
TRBD1	medium-sized	TRBJ1-2	TRBV5-1	TGCGCCAGCAGCTTGTGGACAGGGGGATCTAGGGGCTACACCTTC	CASSLWTGGSRGYTF
-	-	TRBJ2-3	TRBV29-1	TGCAGCGTTGATAGCGAAGCCCCAGATACGCAGTATTTT	CSVDSEAPDTQYF
TRBD1	few	TRBJ1-1	TRBV10-3	TGTGCCATCAGGACAGGGACTGAAGCTTTCTTT	CAIRTGTEAFF
TRBD1	-	TRBJ2-3	TRBV5-4	TGTGCCAGCAGCTCCCCGAGGACAGGGGCTAGCGGTCTAGATACGCAGTATTTT	CASSSPRTGASGLDTQYF
-	few	TRBJ2-1	TRBV6-1	TGTGCCAGCACCTCTACCCTGGGCAATGAGCAGTTCTTC	CASTSTLGNEQFF
-	few	TRBJ2-5	TRBV11-2	TGTGCCAGCAGCCCGGACTGGCAAGAGACCCAGTACTTC	CASSPDWQETQYF
TRBD2	-	TRBJ2-2	TRBV10-3	TGTGCCATCAAGGGTCGCGGGGGCACCGGGGAGCTGTTTTTT	CAIKGRGGTGELFF
TRBD2	few	TRBJ2-7	TRBV20-1	TGCAGTGCTAGACTAGCGGACTACGAGCAGTACTTC	CSARLADYEQYF
-	-	TRBJ2-7	TRBV15	TGTGCCACCAGCAACCTTACCTACTACGAGCAGTACTTC	CATSNLTYYEQYF
-	-	TRBJ1-2	TRBV5-1	TGCGCCAGCAGCCTCGGCCGTCCCCAGGTCCTCTATGGCTACACCTTC	CASSLGRPQVLYGYTF
-	many	TRBJ2-7	TRBV20-1	TGCAGTGCTGGGGACACGCGCTCCTACGAGCAGTACTTC	CSAGDTRSYEQYF
-	-	TRBJ2-4	TRBV19	TGTGCCAGTAGTATAGATCTCGTGCGGGGAAACATTCAGTACTTC	CASSIDLVRGNIQYF
TRBD1	few	TRBJ1-6	TRBV20-1	TGCAGTGCACCCGACAGGGCCAGGTCACCCCTCCACTTT	CSAPDRARSPLHF
TRBD2	few	TRBJ2-3	TRBV20-1	TGCAGTGCTGCTCGGGCTAGCGGGGAGAGCGATACGCAGTATTTT	CSAARASGESDTQYF
-	-	TRBJ2-7	TRBV24-1	TGTGCCACCAGTGATTTGGACCTCCCTAGACACGAGCAGTACTTC	CATSDLDLPRHEQYF
-	-	TRBJ2-5	TRBV7-2	TGTGCCAGCAGCTCCCTCCACGAGACCCAGCACTTC	CASSSLHETQHF
TRBD1	-	TRBJ1-2	TRBV28	TGTGCCAGCACCTCAGACAGGGGAACCTACACCTTC	CASTSDRGTYTF
-	few	TRBJ2-6	TRBV28	TGTGCCAGCAGTGAGCTCTCTGGGGCCAACGTCCTGACTTTC	CASSELSGANVLTF
TRBD2	few	TRBJ2-3	TRBV29-1	TGCAGCTCCTCGACTAGCGGGATGACTCAGTATTTT	CSSSTSGMTQYF
TRBD2	many	TRBJ2-3	TRBV5-1	TGCGCCAGCAGCTTGGAGCTAGCGGGGGGGCCAACAGATACGCAGTATTTT	CASSLELAGGPTDTQYF
-	-	TRBJ1-6	TRBV25-1	TGTGCCAGCAGTGAATGGGACCCCAAATGGCCCCTCCACTTT	CASSEWDPKWPLHF